The sequence of this T cell receptor beta chain was determined in a study of T cells in Graves' hyperthyroidism and ophthalmopathy. About the study: Specimen type is peripheral blood, collected at initial diagnosis prior to any treatment.

The table lists this clonotype with many counts. The antigen is not known. Study conclusions and caveats: Most thyroid-expanded clonotypes above 0.001 were also found in blood. Ophthalmopathy was separated from stable hyperthyroidism by a 13 V-J model.

V lost 3 bases and J 2 bases, leaving 10 bases between the germline ends. CDR1 and CDR2 from the germline V gene are SEHNR and FQNEAQ (reference sequence). The CDR3 spans 14 residues. TCR beta CDR3 regions were amplified from RNA transcripts. The HTBI primer set was used in a first-round RT-PCR of the TCR CDR3. Each CDR3 protein gets one entry after TCRdb re-called the multiplex PCR reads with MiXCR. Here the sample spans over 700,000 distinct CDR3 sequences, 30% to 40% being singletons. The source of the PBMCs was approximately 9.5 ml of fresh peripheral blood. The receptor was derived from a woman in her thirties or forties with Graves' hyperthyroidism. Sequenced input: blood. The chain links TRBV7-9 to TRBJ1-2; no clear D gene. The CDR3 nucleotides read TGTGCCAGCAGCTTGGGTGACGGCAACTATGGCTACACCTTC. It encodes CASSLGDGNYGYTF.